The T cell receptor beta chain described here comes from a study of cytomegalovirus exposure and HLA in healthy donors (dated by TCRdb to about 2017). Study-wide context: According to an earlier analysis of a few hundred of the donors, about 180 million T cells yielded 95 million to 140 million unique TCR beta sequences and around 280 Gb of sequence data. An early release covering about 600 HLA-typed donors comprised around 300 gigabases of sequencing data and around 80 million unique TCR sequences. Among the approximately 400 genotyped donors, under 90% belonged to the genetic ancestry cluster associated with self-reported Caucasian donors. The aim of the study was to test whether cataloging public T cell receptors could identify signatures of past pathogen exposure. The T cell repertoires of 666 subjects were profiled by immunosequencing and related to cytomegalovirus serostatus. Besides the first cohort of under 700 subjects, a separate validation cohort made up of over 95 different subjects was used. The study combined high-throughput TCR immunosequencing, statistical association of individual TCRs with disease status, and machine learning to predict cytomegalovirus infection status. To study patterns of TCR occurrence, a later analysis re-analyzed previously published TCR beta repertoires from 600 to 750 donors and added high-resolution HLA genotyping. In the later analysis, no new phenotypic data were used to find candidate immune exposures; instead, reliance was placed on TCR beta sequences and their occurrence across donors. An earlier analysis of some 500 of the donors used high-throughput TCR beta sequencing to judge whether each TCR beta V gene segment behaved as functional or pseudogenic. Donor age, sex, ethnicity and CMV serostatus were collected together with the repertoire data. In a later genetic analysis, genome-wide SNP genotypes for about three fifths of the roughly 670 donors were used, and that subset was treated as a discovery cohort. All discovery cohort repertoires had been generated using a single sequencing platform. HLA typing covered class I and class II loci at four-digit resolution. Typing coverage varied by locus: roughly 620-640 donors for A, B, C, DRB1 and DQB1; approximately 520 for DQA1; some 610 for DPA1; some 470 for DPB1. Because of strong linkage in the cohort, a few DR-DQ haplotypes were treated as single units for association and clustering. Among 300 to 450 genotyped donors of the cohort, an average of around 240,000 unique TCR beta nucleotide sequences were sequenced per donor, approximately 20% of them non-productive.

Regarding this clone: Its target antigen remains unknown. No clone much larger than this one lies a single base away; base qualities are absent.

The library was made by the immunoSEQ multiplex PCR assay. For the multiplex PCR, a mixture combining 60 forward primers for TCR Vbeta segments and 13 reverse primers for TCR Jbeta segments was used. The CDR3 region of rearranged TCR beta genes was amplified from genomic DNA by a multiplex PCR assay. Amplified TCR beta libraries were sequenced as 87-base-pair reads on the Illumina HiSeq System. On the study's bioinformatics: A later analysis counted approximately 74 million unique TCR beta chains across the 550 to 750 repertoires, and some 11 million of these chains were shared by at least two donors. A nearest-neighbor algorithm error-corrected the raw reads and collapsed the reads into unique sequences, merging closely related sequences to remove PCR and sequencing errors. Alignment of CDR3 sequences to IMGT reference sequences was used to assign V, D and J gene segments. For a sequence to be retained, a match of at least six nucleotides was required to both a V gene segment and a J gene segment. Rearrangements were called productive when the CDR3 lacked stop codons and stayed in frame with V and J; all others were non-productive. Following IMGT convention, CDR3 was defined as the stretch from the second conserved V-encoded cysteine to the conserved J-encoded phenylalanine. The earlier analysis of about 610 of the donors excluded sequences that lacked an unambiguous match to a single V gene segment. An earlier analysis of 587 of the donors called V segments functional above 56.7% productive rearrangements and segregating when the between-donor standard deviation exceeded 5%. To diagnose cytomegalovirus status from the catalog of TCR beta chain sequences, a statistical classification framework was built. In a later analysis, TCR nucleotide sequences were compared against IMGT/GENE-DB human TR gene sequences so that V and J genes could be assigned. The TCRdist pipeline was used in a later analysis to assign CDR3 sequences and most-parsimonious VDJ recombination scenarios. In a later analysis, each TCR beta chain was defined by its CDR3 amino acid sequence together with its V-gene family, and reads without a unique V-gene family were excluded. To address suspected cross-contamination and a sequencing artifact, a later analysis removed a few hundred highly shared, low-generation-probability nucleotide sequences. For each public chain, a later analysis derived a clonal expansion index from normalized ranks of inferred template counts within each repertoire. In a later analysis, generation probabilities were computed using a VDJ recombination model fitted to out-of-frame rearrangements, and the results were checked against IGoR. In a later analysis, TCR-TCR, TCR-HLA and TCR-CMV co-occurrence was scored with hypergeometric tests, and a repertoire-size bias correction was applied to TCR pairs. A later analysis estimated false discovery rates by permuting HLA or CMV assignments 20 times. In a later analysis, co-occurring TCRs were grouped using DBSCAN, with TCRdist sequence similarity added in when clustering inside HLA-allele-positive subsets. Repertoires with fewer than 30,000 or more than 120,000 public chains, plus five repertoires with anomalous nucleotide sharing, were excluded from co-occurrence clustering. TCRdb re-hosts the immuneACCESS table, in-frame sequences only. Its copies lack some clones; in the studies checked, an unresolved V gene accounts for under half of them, and the cause for the rest is not known. The V and J calls and clone size come from that table; D and trimming were worked out from the DNA. The sample table records 150,000 to 200,000 clones; 75% to 85% of these occur just once. In total, the top ten clones hold over 1.5% of the sample.

In total, approximately 610 healthy bone marrow donors made up the cohort. All cohort members were sampled while nominally healthy, although unrecorded immune exposures were likely present. The donor was CMV seropositive and belonged to the group of 250 to 350 seropositive cohort members. Every donor gave a peripheral blood sample, and the peripheral blood mononuclear cells from that sample were used for TCR beta sequencing. Genomic DNA was extracted from the blood cell samples with the Qiagen DNeasy Blood Extraction Kit. Results the study describes overall, beyond this receptor: Sequencing depth was assumed to be roughly uniform across donors in the presence/absence analyses, though that assumption may not hold. Compared with equally common non-associated chains, HLA-associated TCR beta chains in a later analysis were more clonally expanded and had lower generation probabilities. In a later genetic analysis, fewer N-insertions in productive TCRs were reported among donors in an Asian-associated ancestry cluster than the approximately 670-donor mean. When HLA alleles, especially DR and DQ, strongly co-occurred, TCR associations were difficult to assign to individual alleles. CMV serostatus was the only immune exposure information available for the cohort. While some public TCRs were present in many individuals, most TCR sequences turned up only very rarely across donors. The 87-base-pair reads could not distinguish some IMGT-functional V segments, including TRBV6-2 and TRBV6-3, so those segments were excluded. According to a later analysis, most CMV-associated TCR beta chains appeared to be HLA-restricted, and the HLA associations seemed to be driven largely by CMV exposure. This cohort had only TCR beta chains sequenced, and the lack of alpha or paired-chain data limited which features could be detected. Specific HLA alleles were associated with over 15,000 TCR beta sequences at a false discovery rate of 0.05 in a later analysis. Correlated functional status among segregating V segments might be attributable to linkage disequilibrium, but an unknown experimental factor could not be ruled out. The sequencing pipeline was judged likely to have produced a cluster of highly shared sequence variants as a technical artifact. The study listed over 150 TCR beta chains as associated with cytomegalovirus. An association between a missense DCLRE1C variant and V-gene and J-gene trimming of TCR beta chains was found in a later genetic analysis and replicated in an independent cohort. Because HLA typing was missing for some donors at each locus, association tests included only the typed subset. A further reported finding was that TCR beta sequences accurately predicted the HLA-A and HLA-B alleles for most subjects in the first cohort. An earlier analysis of approximately 540 of the donors showed that most TCR beta V segments appeared in productive rearrangements either about 87% or about 30% of the time, which broadly matched IMGT annotations. The earlier analysis of approximately 590 of the donors excluded some 15 rarely observed V segments, including chromosome 9 orphons, because counts were too low. According to a later analysis, parvovirus B19, influenza, CMV and Epstein-Barr virus appeared linked to several top co-occurrence clusters. In both the original and validation cohorts, the classifier was reported to diagnose cytomegalovirus status with high specificity and sensitivity. According to the authors, the approach could potentially be generalized to other disease states and immunological phenotypes. In vitro tests confirmed that a few of the cytomegalovirus-associated TCR beta chains recognize cytomegalovirus antigens. In a later analysis, the rate of TCR association differed among HLA loci, with DRB1 alleles having the most associated TCRs and HLA-C alleles having the fewest.

CDR1 and CDR2 are read off the germline V gene (reference sequence) as SGHNT and YYREEE. The V and J ends are trimmed by 1 base and 1 base, leaving 13 bases between them. The cysteine opens and the phenylalanine closes a CDR3 of 16 amino acids. The kept DNA is CDR3 alone, 48 bases in frame from the first base. Sequencing was carried out using PBMCs. The chain employs TRBV5-4 and TRBJ2-3; the D gene is perhaps TRBD2, on 6 matching bases. The origin of this receptor is a girl between 10 and 17 years old in good health and CMV-seropositive. DNA sequence: TGTGCCAGCAGCTTGATCAGCGGGTCCCGCACAGATACGCAGTATTTT. The resulting protein is CASSLISGSRTDTQYF.